Listed here are 13 T cell receptor beta chains from one sample, sequenced in a study of T-cell reconstitution after alpha-beta-depleted transplantation in children. TCRbeta library construction was performed incorporating unique molecular identifiers. MiXCR was run by TCRdb on the PCR reads, yielding one entry per CDR3 protein. The data hold 280,000 or so distinct CDR3 sequences, with around 10% observed a single time. The sequencing used peripheral blood, collected 180 days after TCRalphabeta/CD19-depleted stem cell transplant. These receptors originate from a male patient aged 2-9 years who had a stem cell transplant for chronic granulomatous disease, so the T cells may come from the graft donor.

This clonotype occurred many times. The J gene is TRBJ2-7, the V gene TRBV28, with 8 bases aligning to TRBD1. The V gene end was trimmed by 8 bases and the J gene end by 3 bases; junction bases not matched to a gene: 9. This CDR3 is 14 amino acids long. The V gene's germline CDR1 is MDHEN and CDR2 SYDVKM. CDR3 in DNA: TGTGCCAGCCGTGAGCAGGGGGCAGGCTACGAGCAGTACTTC. Translated, it gives CASREQGAGYEQYF.

At least ten counts were recorded for this clonotype. The genes are TRBV2 and TRBJ2-1; the D is unclear. CDR1 SNHLY and CDR2 FYNNEI come from the germline V gene. The CDR3 runs 11 residues. The V end lost 4 bases, the J end lost 9 bases, and 7 bases lay between the germline ends. CDR3 in DNA: TGTGCCAGCAGTGGTTTCACTGAGCAGTTCTTC. It specifies CASSGFTEQFF.

J is TRBJ1-5 and V is TRBV12-3 or TRBV12-4; TRBD1 aligns across 8 bases. V shed 3 bases and J 7 bases; nucleotides not matched to a gene: 14. The CDR3 has 17 residues. CDR3 bases: TGTGCCAGCAGTTTCTCCCCTAACAGGGGGATGGGACAGCCCCAGCATTTT. Its translation is CASSFSPNRGMGQPQHF.

Ten or more counts support this clonotype. The V and J genes are TRBV6-5 and TRBJ2-7; D is possibly TRBD1 (6 bases). The V gene lost 3 bases and the J gene lost 3 bases, with 12 bases spanning the gap. The CDR3 loop spans 14 amino acids. Germline V gene lookup returns CDR1 MNHEY and CDR2 SVGAGI. CDR3 coding DNA: TGTGCCAGCAGTTATCAGGGGACAAACTACGAGCAGTACTTC. It is translated as CASSYQGTNYEQYF.

This clonotype was detected only a few times. The genes are TRBV2 and TRBJ2-1; D not resolved. Germline V gives CDR1 SNHLY, CDR2 FYNNEI. Trimming removed 4 bases from V and 8 bases from J, with 6 bases in between. The CDR3 consists of 11 residues. This CDR3 is CASSVVDEQFF. The CDR3 coding sequence is TGTGCCAGCAGTGTTGTGGATGAGCAGTTCTTC.

This clonotype appeared many times. The J gene is TRBJ2-7, the V gene TRBV7-7; TRBD1 or TRBD2 may be the D gene (5 bases each). CDR3 length equals 15 residues. Germline loops: CDR1 SSHAT, CDR2 FNYEAQ (reference sequence). Trimming removed 3 bases from V and 4 bases from J, with 16 bases in between. This chain's CDR3 is CASSLGPGEIYEQYF. As DNA, the CDR3 is TGTGCCAGCAGCTTGGGGCCCGGGGAGATATACGAGCAGTACTTC.

The chain has TRBV15 and TRBJ2-6; D may be TRBD1 (6 bases). With 2 bases removed from V and 1 base from J, the gap between germline ends came to 12 bases. The CDR3 is 17 residues long. Germline V gives CDR1 LNHNV, CDR2 YYDKDF (reference sequence). CDR3 loop: CATSRYTGISGANVLTF. The CDR3 DNA reads TGTGCCACCAGCAGATATACAGGGATTTCTGGGGCCAACGTCCTGACTTTC. Drawing the rest from reference TRBV15 and TRBJ2-6, the complete variable domain is DAMVIQNPRYQVTQFGKPVTLSCSQTLNHNVMYWYQQKSSQAPKLLFHYYDKDFNNEADTPDNFQSRRPNTSFCFLDIRSPGLGDTAMYLCATSRYTGISGANVLTFGAGSRLTVL.

The table lists this clonotype with many counts. The genes are TRBV12-3 or TRBV12-4 and TRBJ2-2; the match to TRBD2 covers 7 bases. Trimming at V came to 3 bases and at J to 7 bases, leaving 5 bases not matched to a gene. The CDR3 runs 14 residues. The CDR3 DNA reads TGTGCCAGCAGTTTGGGCGGGAGCAGCGGGGAGCTGTTTTTT. This sequence encodes CASSLGGSSGELFF.

The table lists this clonotype with many counts. The chain has TRBV29-1 and TRBJ1-1; 7 bases agree with TRBD1. This CDR3 region has 11 residues. Germline CDR1 and CDR2: SQVTM and ANQGSEA. Trimming at V came to 3 bases and at J to 8 bases, leaving 3 bases not matched to a gene. DNA of the CDR3: TGCAGCGTTGACCGGGACAGCGAAGCTTTCTTT. Translation gives CSVDRDSEAFF.

At least ten counts were recorded for this clonotype. The J gene is TRBJ2-7, the V gene TRBV7-9; 9 nucleotides agree with TRBD1. CDR3 size: 16 residues. In germline, CDR1 is SEHNR, CDR2 FQNEAQ (reference sequence). J was trimmed by 4 bases and V by 5 bases; bases with no gene match: 12. In nucleotides, the CDR3 is TGTGCCAGCAGCCCTCCCCCCTGGACAGGGGAATACGAGCAGTACTTC. Protein sequence: CASSPPPWTGEYEQYF.

This clonotype has ten or more counts. The chain couples TRBV5-6 to TRBJ2-5; D is ambiguous. Trimming removed 0 bases from V and 5 bases from J, with 11 bases in between. In germline, CDR1 is SGHDT, CDR2 YYEEEE. The CDR3 extends over 14 amino acids. CDR3: CASSLGGLMETQYF. The CDR3 nucleotides read TGTGCCAGCAGCTTGGGCGGTCTTATGGAGACCCAGTACTTC.

This clonotype appeared a few times. The chain combines TRBV3-1 with TRBJ2-5; weak D call: TRBD1 (5 bases). In germline, CDR1 is LGHDT, CDR2 YNNKEL (reference sequence). Trimming removed 7 bases at V and 2 bases at J, with 8 bases between. This CDR3 contains 12 residues. The CDR3 sequence: CASIDSQETQYF. The CDR3, as DNA: TGTGCCAGCATCGACAGTCAAGAGACCCAGTACTTC.

The CDR3 reads CASSPRGLAGGDEQFF. DNA for the CDR3: TGTGCCAGCTCACCGCGGGGACTAGCGGGAGGTGATGAGCAGTTCTTC. This chain uses TRBV18 with TRBJ2-1; 15 bases are shared with TRBD2. Losses at the gene ends were 3 bases for V and 8 bases for J; bases not matched to a gene: 5. The CDR3 totals 16 residues. Germline loops: CDR1 KGHSH, CDR2 LQKENI.